One sample yielded the 9 T cell receptor beta chains listed below, sequenced in a study of blood T cell repertoires in COVID-19. Repertoires were generated with immunoSEQ multiplex PCR, while TCRdb's copy carries only in-frame clones and drops some. The table has 250,000 to 350,000 clones, around nine tenths seen once. The specimen was peripheral blood. All receptors come from a woman aged 30 to 39 with COVID-19, enrolled during active disease.

V is TRBV4-2 and J is TRBJ2-5; TRBD1 might be the D (6 bases). Between the trimmed V and J ends, which lost 3 bases and 1 base, there was a span of 12 bases. The length of the CDR3 is 15 residues. Germline V CDR1 and CDR2: LGHNA, YNFKEQ. The CDR3 reads CASSQRGMGQETQYF. For the CDR3, the DNA is TGTGCCAGCAGCCAGAGGGGGATGGGCCAAGAGACCCAGTACTTC.

This chain uses TRBV29-1 with TRBJ2-2, with a possible D match to TRBD2 (6 bases). CDR3 length equals 13 residues. V shed 8 bases and J shed 0 bases, with 10 bases lying between them. Germline CDR1 and CDR2: SQVTM and ANQGSEA. Here the CDR3 reads CSLASSNTGELFF. The CDR3 bases are TGCAGCCTAGCGTCCTCGAACACCGGGGAGCTGTTTTTT.

The chain combines TRBV3-1 (or the pseudogene TRBV3-2) with TRBJ1-6, with D possibly being TRBD1 (6 bases). CDR1 is LGHDT, CDR2 YNNKEL, per germline (reference sequence). CDR3 size: 12 residues. Trimming stripped 6 bases from V and 9 bases from J, with 9 bases between. As DNA, the CDR3 is TGTGCCAGCAGAAACAGGGTTTCACCCCTCCACTTT. It yields the protein CASRNRVSPLHF.

This chain connects TRBV5-8 to TRBJ2-1, with 10 bases that match TRBD2. The CDR3 is 18 residues long. V dropped 3 bases and J dropped 5; count of bases not matched to a gene: 14. Germline values: CDR1 SGHTS, CDR2 YDEGEE. The CDR3 DNA reads as TGTGCCAGCAGCTCAGCACCCGGACTAGCGGTCCCTAACAATGAGCAGTTCTTC. This translates into CASSSAPGLAVPNNEQFF.

The chain carries TRBV4-1 and TRBJ1-6, with D hard to call. From germline, CDR1 is MGHRA and CDR2 YSYEKL. The V and J ends lost 6 bases and 0 bases respectively, with 6 bases between them. The CDR3 is made up of 14 amino acids. The CDR3 sequence: CASRSSSYNSPLHF. The CDR3 DNA reads TGCGCCAGCAGGTCGAGCTCCTATAATTCACCCCTCCACTTT.

This chain uses TRBV18 with TRBJ1-5, with D unclear. This CDR3 is 15 amino acids long. V was trimmed by 3 bases and J by 4 bases, leaving 13 bases between them. Germline-derived CDR1 and CDR2 are KGHSH and LQKENI. The CDR3 protein is CASSPSTRSNQPQHF. The CDR3 DNA reads as TGTGCCAGCTCACCCTCCACGCGCTCAAATCAGCCCCAGCATTTT. The full variable domain, in which reference TRBV18 and TRBJ1-5 provide the parts outside the CDR3, is NAGVMQNPRHLVRRRGQEARLRCSPMKGHSHVYWYRQLPEEGLKFMVYLQKENIIDESGMPKERFSAEFPKEGPSILRIQQVVRGDSAAYFCASSPSTRSNQPQHFGDGTRLSIL.

The chain combines TRBV6-5 with TRBJ1-5; D gene uncertain. Germline-derived CDR1 and CDR2 are MNHEY and SVGAGI. Trimming took off 0 bases at V and 3 bases at J, with 3 bases between the two ends. This CDR3 spans 13 amino acids. The CDR3 sequence: CASSYSANQPQHF. The DNA of the CDR3 is TGTGCCAGCAGTTACTCGGCCAATCAGCCCCAGCATTTT.

V is TRBV27 and J is TRBJ2-7; a weak D match, TRBD2 (5 bases). Per the germline V gene, CDR1 is MNHEY and CDR2 is SMNVEV (reference sequence). The CDR3 covers 14 residues. Trimming pared 5 bases from V and 2 bases from J, leaving 13 bases between. This CDR3 is CASSPLANTYEQYF. The CDR3 DNA sequence: TGTGCCAGCAGTCCTCTAGCCAACACCTACGAGCAGTACTTC.

The chain links TRBV7-6 to TRBJ1-3; 10 nucleotides align to TRBD1. This CDR3 contains 15 residues. Germline V gene lookup returns CDR1 SGHVS and CDR2 FNYEAQ. V was pared by 5 bases and J by 2 bases, with 3 bases of the junction left unmatched. This CDR3 reads CASSRTGGTGNTIYF. The CDR3 DNA reads as TGTGCCAGCAGCCGGACAGGGGGTACTGGAAACACCATATATTTT.